The TCR beta chain under discussion was sequenced for a study of regulatory T cells in long-lasting Graves disease. Study summary: Antithyroid drugs had been given to newly diagnosed Graves' patients for under 3 months.

In its sample, this clonotype was seen many times. Relying on iRepertoire HTBI primers and Arm-PCR of CDR3 regions, the team built TCR beta libraries. TCRdb reprocessed the multiplex PCR reads with MiXCR, giving one entry per CDR3 protein. The data hold 400,000 to 500,000 distinct CDR3 sequences, with 15% observed a single time. Time point reported: newly diagnosed GD, antithyroid drugs for less than 3 months. Following extraction of RNA from PBMCs, that RNA was used to make the TCR library. Into tubes containing EDTA, about 10 milliliters of peripheral blood were drawn. In addition, the sample was reused for a study of T cells in Graves' hyperthyroidism and ophthalmopathy. That investigation notes: First-round RT-PCR with HTBI primers amplified the TCR CDR3 region.

Sequenced material: peripheral blood mononuclear cells (PBMCs), taken at new diagnosis, from a patient treated with antithyroid drugs. This sequence originates from a woman aged 40 to 50 with Graves disease.

The CDR3 sequence is CATSRVFPDIILAKNIQYF. The CDR3 DNA reads TGTGCCACCAGCAGAGTCTTCCCGGACATAATTTTAGCCAAAAACATTCAGTACTTC. The V gene is TRBV15, the J gene TRBJ2-4; possibly TRBD1 for D (5 bases). The CDR3 is 19 amino acids. Between the trimmed V and J ends, which lost 1 base and 0 bases, there was a span of 19 bases. The germline V gene has CDR1 LNHNV and CDR2 YYDKDF (reference sequence).